The 29 T cell receptor beta chains presented below share a single source sample, sequenced in a study of blood T cells in healthy people across ages. Next came a second PCR, run for about 7 to 12 cycles, which used a sample-barcoded 5' primer along with a J-beta primer mix. TCRdb recomputed calls from the 5' RACE reads with MiXCR, one row per CDR3 protein. The sample holds around 990,000 distinct CDR3 sequences, approximately 25% seen once. These data were likewise used in another study, on T cells of mothers and their children.

The sample consisted of blood. The origin of the receptors is a girl aged 2 to 9 in good health.

The chain combines TRBV6-1 with TRBJ1-1; D possibly corresponds to TRBD1 (5 bases). The length of the CDR3 is 15 residues. Per the germline V gene, CDR1 is MNHNS and CDR2 is SASEGT. Trimming stripped 3 bases from V and 1 base from J, with 12 bases between. The DNA for the CDR3 is TGTGCCAGCAGTGAGTGGGGACGCCGGAACACTGAAGCTTTCTTT. Encoded protein: CASSEWGRRNTEAFF.

This clonotype occurred a few times. The J gene is TRBJ1-1, the V gene TRBV28; TRBD1 might be the D (6 bases). Germline CDR1 reads MDHEN; CDR2 reads SYDVKM. The CDR3 is made up of 14 amino acids. The ends were cut back, 6 bases at V and 0 bases at J, with 11 bases in the middle. CDR3 amino acids: CASRTGILNTEAFF. In DNA form, the CDR3 reads TGTGCCAGCAGGACAGGAATATTGAACACTGAAGCTTTCTTT.

The chain couples TRBV6-5 to TRBJ1-4; 8 bases fit TRBD1. Germline CDR1 reads MNHEY; CDR2 reads SVGAGI. The CDR3 sequence is 14 residues long. The V and J ends lost 5 bases and 7 bases, in that order; junction bases with no gene match: 6. The CDR3 reads CASSKTGEGEKLFF. CDR3 coding DNA: TGTGCCAGCAGTAAGACAGGGGAAGGTGAAAAACTGTTTTTT.

The rearrangement links TRBV28 to TRBJ2-7, with D unresolved. This CDR3 has 14 amino acids. Germline CDR1 MDHEN, CDR2 SYDVKM. V gave up 6 bases and J gave up 4 bases, with 16 bases separating them. DNA for the CDR3: TGTGCCAGCAGCTCGGTGGAGCCCCGGTACGAGCAGTACTTC. Its translation is CASSSVEPRYEQYF.

The V call is TRBV9, the J call TRBJ1-4; 7 bases line up with TRBD1. The CDR3 has 13 residues. V lost 0 bases, J lost 15 bases, and 8 bases stayed unmatched. The germline CDR1 and CDR2 sequences are SGDLS and YYNGEE. The CDR3 loop is CASSVGDSSGVFF. The DNA of the CDR3 is TGTGCCAGCAGCGTAGGGGACAGCTCGGGGGTGTTTTTT. The whole variable domain, filled in from reference TRBV9 and TRBJ1-4, reads DSGVTQTPKHLITATGQRVTLRCSPRSGDLSVYWYQQSLDQGLQFLIQYYNGEERAKGNILERFSAQQFPDLHSELNLSSLELGDSALYFCASSVGDSSGVFFGSGTQLSVL.

V and J are TRBV7-9 and TRBJ2-1; D remains unclear. The germline V gene encodes CDR1 SEHNR and CDR2 FQNEAQ (reference sequence). The CDR3 totals 16 residues. Trimming removed 0 bases at V and 2 bases at J, with 11 bases between. In DNA form, the CDR3 reads TGTGCCAGCAGCTTAGCGCCACTGAGCCCCTACAATGAGCAGTTCTTC. Translated, it gives CASSLAPLSPYNEQFF. The variable domain in full, with the rest retrieved from reference TRBV7-9 and TRBJ2-1, is DTGVSQNPRHKITKRGQNVTFRCDPISEHNRLYWYRQTLGQGPEFLTYFQNEAQLEKSRLLSDRFSAERPKGSFSTLEIQRTEQGDSAMYLCASSLAPLSPYNEQFFGPGTRLTVL.

This clonotype has more than one count but fewer than ten. This chain uses TRBV5-6 with TRBJ1-1, with D unresolved. CDR1 and CDR2 from the germline V gene are SGHDT and YYEEEE. V lost 4 bases, J lost 1 base, and 11 bases lay in between. This CDR3 spans 14 amino acids. The CDR3 here is CASSHHPGNTEAFF. The CDR3 DNA sequence: TGTGCCAGCAGCCATCACCCCGGGAACACTGAAGCTTTCTTT.

With respect to this clonotype: The CDR3 ends on some other residue instead of the conserved phenylalanine or tryptophan, so this is likely a read error. The chain has TRBV28 and TRBJ1-6, with D maybe TRBD1 (6 bases). The CDR3 consists of 12 residues. Germline CDR1 reads MDHEN; CDR2 reads SYDVKM. The germline V and J ends were trimmed by 11 bases and 7 bases, with 12 bases remaining between them. The CDR3 sequence is CAVAGANSPLHL. CDR3 coding DNA: TGTGCCGTGGCAGGGGCCAATTCACCCCTCCACCTT.

On this clonotype itself: Sequence at one end of the junction differs from germline and may be a read error. This rearrangement joins TRBV12-3 or TRBV12-4 to TRBJ2-5; no clear D gene. The CDR3 is made up of 11 amino acids. For the CDR3, the DNA is TGCGCCAGCAGTAATACAGTGCTTGGGTTCTTC. Its protein is CASSNTVLGFF.

The J gene is TRBJ2-7, the V gene TRBV9; 7 bases map to TRBD2. In germline, CDR1 is SGDLS, CDR2 YYNGEE. The V and J ends lost 3 bases and 5 bases, in that order; junction bases with no gene match: 11. The CDR3 length is 15 residues. The DNA of the CDR3 is TGTGCCAGCAGCGAAGAGGGCGGGAGTGTCAACGAGCAGTACTTC. Translation gives CASSEEGGSVNEQYF. Combining the CDR3 with reference TRBV9 and TRBJ2-7 gives the whole variable domain DSGVTQTPKHLITATGQRVTLRCSPRSGDLSVYWYQQSLDQGLQFLIQYYNGEERAKGNILERFSAQQFPDLHSELNLSSLELGDSALYFCASSEEGGSVNEQYFGPGTRLTVT.

The J gene is TRBJ1-1, the V gene TRBV29-1; D unresolved. This CDR3 contains 11 residues. Germline V gene sequence: CDR1 SQVTM, CDR2 ANQGSEA. Trimming took off 1 base at V and 4 bases at J, with 4 bases between the two ends. The CDR3 region has the DNA TGCAGCGTTGAAGCCAGCACTGAAGCTTTCTTT. It specifies CSVEASTEAFF. Looking up the rest from reference TRBV29-1 and TRBJ1-1 gives the full variable domain: SAVISQKPSRDICQRGTSLTIQCQVDSQVTMMFWYRQQPGQSLTLIATANQGSEATYESGFVIDKFPISRPNLTFSTLTVSNMSPEDSSIYLCSVEASTEAFFGQGTRLTVV.

V gene TRBV20-1 combines with J gene TRBJ2-7; possible D gene TRBD2, 6 bases. The DNA matches TRBJ2-5 better at its end, which makes the J call doubtful. The CDR3 has 13 amino acids. CDR1 and CDR2 from the germline V gene are DFQATT and SNEGSKA (reference sequence). The CDR3: CSASPAGLETQYF. The CDR3, as DNA: TGCAGTGCTAGTCCGGCGGGGTTAGAGACCCAGTACTTC.

The chain carries TRBV21-1 and TRBJ1-5. TRBV21-1 is an annotated pseudogene. CDR3 length equals 16 residues. The CDR3 here is CASSRKARRLNQPQHF. CDR3 bases: TGTGCCAGCAGCCGCAAAGCGAGGAGACTGAATCAGCCCCAGCATTTT.

The chain has TRBV29-1 and TRBJ2-7; D is possibly TRBD2 (6 bases). This CDR3 contains 11 residues. CDR1 and CDR2 from the germline V gene are SQVTM and ANQGSEA. V lost 6 bases to trimming and J lost 7 bases, with 13 bases between them. CDR3: CSVPFGGEQYF. CDR3 bases: TGCAGCGTCCCTTTTGGGGGGGAGCAGTACTTC.

This clonotype was observed a few times. The gene calls are TRBV29-1 and TRBJ2-1; 10 nucleotides line up with TRBD2. The trim removed 6 bases at V and 8 bases at J, leaving 10 bases unmatched. Looked up from germline, CDR1 is SQVTM and CDR2 is ANQGSEA. There are 14 residues in the CDR3. As DNA, the CDR3 is TGCAGCGTCCCGAGCCCTAGCGGGAGCGATGAGCAGTTCTTC. Translation gives CSVPSPSGSDEQFF.

This clonotype was counted ten times or more. The chain joins TRBV6-5 to TRBJ2-7; 8 nucleotides agree with TRBD1. Trimming at V came to 5 bases and at J to 6 bases, leaving 6 bases not matched to a gene. Germline V gives CDR1 MNHEY, CDR2 SVGAGI. The CDR3 is made up of 13 amino acids. The CDR3, as DNA: TGTGCCAGCAGTCCCGGACAGGGCCGCGAGCAGTACTTC. As protein: CASSPGQGREQYF.

Only a few counts were recorded for this clonotype. The chain employs TRBV29-1 and TRBJ1-1; D call uncertain. Germline CDR1 is SQVTM and CDR2 is ANQGSEA. V was shortened by 4 bases and J by 7 bases, with 19 bases between the two germline ends. The CDR3 contains 14 residues. CDR3 protein: CSVVTEGAIIEAFF. CDR3 bases: TGCAGCGTTGTCACAGAAGGCGCTATTATTGAAGCTTTCTTT.

DNA for the CDR3: TGTGCCAGCAGATCGGACAGAATATACTATGGCTACACCTTC. It codes for CASRSDRIYYGYTF. This sequence joins TRBV6-2 or TRBV6-3 and TRBJ1-2; TRBD1 might be the D (6 bases). The ends were cut back, 6 bases at V and 3 bases at J, with 14 bases in the middle. The CDR3 sequence is 14 residues long. CDR1 is MNHEY and CDR2 is SVGEGT in the germline V gene.

The chain has TRBV4-2 and TRBJ1-2, with D unclear. CDR3 length: 15 amino acids. Germline V gene sequence: CDR1 LGHNA, CDR2 YNFKEQ. V was clipped by 1 base and J by 8 bases, with 17 bases between them. CDR3 sequence: CASSQVLSEGAGYTF. The CDR3 DNA reads TGTGCCAGCAGCCAAGTTCTATCGGAGGGAGCGGGCTACACCTTC.

V gene TRBV5-1 combines with J gene TRBJ2-5; D is possibly TRBD2 (6 bases). Matching the DNA end better, TRBJ2-7 makes the J call doubtful. This CDR3 region has 14 residues. The germline V gene has CDR1 SGHRS and CDR2 YFSETQ. CDR3 in amino acids: CASSLDGGSTEQYF. CDR3 sequence (DNA): TGCGCCAGCAGCTTGGACGGGGGTTCCACCGAGCAGTACTTC.

The J gene is TRBJ2-3, the V gene TRBV29-1; no reliable D call. The CDR3 runs 13 residues. CDR1 is SQVTM and CDR2 is ANQGSEA in the germline V gene. V shed 7 bases and J shed 6 bases, with 17 bases lying between them. CDR3 loop: CSAAGRLRDTQYF. In DNA, the CDR3 is TGCAGCGCCGCCGGACGGCTTCGGGATACGCAGTATTTT.

In this sample, this clonotype turned up a few times. The chain is built from TRBV11-2 and TRBJ2-7, with unresolved D. CDR3 length: 15 amino acids. Trimming left V 5 bases short and J 0 bases short, with 14 bases between. CDR1 and CDR2 from the germline V gene are SGHAT and FQNNGV. Here the CDR3 DNA reads TGTGCCAGCAGCCCTCCGGGCTACGCCTCCTACGAGCAGTACTTC. Residues: CASSPPGYASYEQYF.

The chain combines TRBV7-9 with TRBJ2-6, with TRBD1 matching over 7 bases. Germline values: CDR1 SEHNR, CDR2 FQNEAQ (reference sequence). This CDR3 has 13 residues. Losses at the gene ends were 10 bases for V and 4 bases for J; bases not matched to a gene: 4. The CDR3 sequence: CANRGPGANVLTF. DNA of the CDR3: TGTGCCAACAGGGGACCAGGGGCCAACGTCCTGACTTTC.

V gene TRBV4-2 combines with J gene TRBJ2-7; perhaps TRBD1 as D (7 bases). Trimming stripped 3 bases from V and 6 bases from J, with 21 bases between. Germline loops: CDR1 LGHNA, CDR2 YNFKEQ. The CDR3 sequence is 16 residues long. The CDR3 DNA sequence: TGTGCCAGCAGCCAGGAGGGGGCACAGACTCCCCTCGAGCAGTACTTC. Amino acids: CASSQEGAQTPLEQYF.

V is TRBV7-9 and J is TRBJ2-4; 13 bases fit TRBD2. V was pared by 5 bases and J by 8 bases, with 12 bases of the junction left unmatched. The V gene's germline CDR1 is SEHNR and CDR2 FQNEAQ (reference sequence). This CDR3 region has 17 residues. In nucleotides, the CDR3 is TGTGCCAGCAGCCCTACCGCGACTAGCGGGAGGCTATACATTCAGTACTTC. Protein product: CASSPTATSGRLYIQYF.

This clonotype has only one observation. This chain links TRBV4-1 with TRBJ2-3, with 8 bases lining up with TRBD2. V shed 3 bases, J shed 2 bases, and the junction held 13 bases outside the gene matches. Germline V gene sequence: CDR1 MGHRA, CDR2 YSYEKL. The CDR3 is 18 residues long. The DNA for the CDR3 is TGCGCCAGCAGCCACCACAGTACAAGCGGGGGTGCCACAGATACGCAGTATTTT. Translating gives CASSHHSTSGGATDTQYF.

The rearrangement uses TRBV18 and TRBJ2-1, with 10 positions matching TRBD2. Germline V CDR1 and CDR2: KGHSH, LQKENI. The CDR3 runs 16 residues. V shed 3 bases and J 4 bases; nucleotides not matched to a gene: 6. CDR3 bases: TGTGCCAGCTCACCGGGGGGACTAGCGTCTTACAATGAGCAGTTCTTC. Its translation: CASSPGGLASYNEQFF.

The chain couples TRBV20-1 to TRBJ2-5; the match to TRBD1 covers 10 bases. Near its end, the DNA agrees better with TRBJ2-7, so the J call may be wrong. CDR1 is DFQATT, CDR2 SNEGSKA, per germline (reference sequence). This CDR3 comprises 15 residues. CDR3 region: CSARGTGGDFYEQYF. DNA of the CDR3: TGCAGTGCTAGAGGGACAGGGGGGGATTTTTACGAGCAGTACTTC.

This chain joins TRBV7-2 and TRBJ2-3, with D possibly TRBD2 on 7 matching bases. Germline values: CDR1 SGHTA, CDR2 FQGNSA. V lost 2 bases and J lost 0, with 18 bases in between. This CDR3 contains 18 residues. CDR3 loop: CASSLNERGTTSTDTQYF. CDR3 coding DNA: TGTGCCAGCAGCTTAAATGAAAGGGGGACTACTAGCACAGATACGCAGTATTTT.